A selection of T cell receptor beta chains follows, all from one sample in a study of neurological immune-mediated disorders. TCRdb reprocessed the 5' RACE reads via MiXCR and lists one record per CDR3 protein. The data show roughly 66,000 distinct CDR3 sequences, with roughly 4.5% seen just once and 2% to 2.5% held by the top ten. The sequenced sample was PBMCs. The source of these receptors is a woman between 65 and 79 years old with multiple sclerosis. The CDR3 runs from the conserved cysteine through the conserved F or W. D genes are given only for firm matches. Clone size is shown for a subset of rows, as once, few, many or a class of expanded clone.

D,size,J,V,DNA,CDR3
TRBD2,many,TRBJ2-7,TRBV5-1,TGCGCCAGCAGCTTGGAACTAGCGGGAGGAAGTGGCGAGCAGTACTTC,CASSLELAGGSGEQYF
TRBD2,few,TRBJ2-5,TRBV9,TGTGCCAGCAGCCCTATAGCGGGATCTCAAAGGGAGACCCAGTACTTC,CASSPIAGSQRETQYF
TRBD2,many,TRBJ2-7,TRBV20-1,TGCAGTGCTAGAGCGCTAGCGGCTTACGAGCAGTACTTC,CSARALAAYEQYF
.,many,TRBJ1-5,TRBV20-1,TGCAGTGCCACTTCCCGGGGGCAGCCCCAGCATTTT,CSATSRGQPQHF
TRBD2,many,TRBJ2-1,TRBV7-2,TGTGCCAGCAGCTTAGGGGGAGGGACTTGGAATGAGCAGTTCTTC,CASSLGGGTWNEQFF
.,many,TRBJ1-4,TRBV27,TGTGCCAGCGCCTTGCCGGGAGGAACTAATGAAAAACTGTTTTTT,CASALPGGTNEKLFF
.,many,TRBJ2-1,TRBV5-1,TGCGCCAGCAGCTTGGTTGGTCAGCTGAATGAGCAGTTCTTC,CASSLVGQLNEQFF
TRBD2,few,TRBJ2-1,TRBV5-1,TGCGCCAGCAGCTTGGGGGAGGCGGGAGGAACCTCCTACAATGAGCAGTTCTTC,CASSLGEAGGTSYNEQFF
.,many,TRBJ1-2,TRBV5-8,TGTGCCAGCAGCACCGACTGGAGCTATGGCTACACCTTC,CASSTDWSYGYTF
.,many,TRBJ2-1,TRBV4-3,TGCGCCAGCAGCCAAGACCTTCGAAACCGGGGGAATGAGCAGTTCTTC,CASSQDLRNRGNEQFF
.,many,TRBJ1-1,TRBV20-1,TGCAGTGCTAGAGATCGAATATTTGGGGGGCGAGGTAGCACTGAAGCTTTCTTT,CSARDRIFGGRGSTEAFF
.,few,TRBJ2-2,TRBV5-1,TGCGCCAGCAGCTGGGGGACAACGAACACCGGGGAGCTGTTTTTT,CASSWGTTNTGELFF
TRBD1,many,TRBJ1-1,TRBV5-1,TGCGCCAGCAGCAAGTCCCGGGACAGGGGAACTGAAGCTTTCTTT,CASSKSRDRGTEAFF
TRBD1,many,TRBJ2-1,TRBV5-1,TGCGCCAGCAGCTCCGACAGGGCCCTAGAGGTTTACAATGAGCAGTTCTTC,CASSSDRALEVYNEQFF
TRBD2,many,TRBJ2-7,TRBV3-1,TGTGCCAGCAGCTTTCGTACTAGCGGAGGATTCTACGAGCAGTACTTC,CASSFRTSGGFYEQYF
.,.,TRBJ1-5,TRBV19,TGTGCCAGTATTCGGGGATCAAGCAATCAGCCCCAGCATTTT,CASIRGSSNQPQHF
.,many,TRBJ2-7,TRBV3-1,TGTGCCAGCAGCCTCTGGACGGGGGAGCAGTACTTC,CASSLWTGEQYF
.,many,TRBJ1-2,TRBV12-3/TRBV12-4,TGTGCCAGCAGCTTACGCGGGCGGTCGACAGGAGGAAACTATGGCTACACCTTC,CASSLRGRSTGGNYGYTF
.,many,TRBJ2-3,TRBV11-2,TGTGCCAGCAGCCCACTGGACAGAATCACAGATACGCAGTATTTT,CASSPLDRITDTQYF
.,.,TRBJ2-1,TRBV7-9,TGTGCCAGCAGCCGTCCTAGAAGCTCCTACAATGAGCAGTTCTTC,CASSRPRSSYNEQFF
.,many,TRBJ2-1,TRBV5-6,TGTGCCAGCAGCCCAGGTTGGAGCTTCTCCTACAATGAGCAGTTCTTC,CASSPGWSFSYNEQFF
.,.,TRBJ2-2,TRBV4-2,TGTGCCAGCAGGGGGGATCCGAGCACCGGGGAGCTGTTTTTT,CASRGDPSTGELFF
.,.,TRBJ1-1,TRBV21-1,TGTGCCAGCAGCAAAGAGGCGAAAGGGAAGACAGCGAACACTGAAGCTTTCTTT,CASSKEAKGKTANTEAFF
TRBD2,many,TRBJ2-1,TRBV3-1,TGTGCCAGCAGTGGGGCACCCGGGACTAGGGCGCAGTTCTTC,CASSGAPGTRAQFF
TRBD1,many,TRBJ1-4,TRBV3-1,TGTGCCAGCAGCCAAGATCGGACAGGGGGCGGCTTGGACGAAAAACTGTTTTTT,CASSQDRTGGGLDEKLFF
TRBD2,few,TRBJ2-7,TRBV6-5,TGTGCCAGCAGCCGTGAGCGGGGGGCCTACGAGCAGTACTTC,CASSRERGAYEQYF
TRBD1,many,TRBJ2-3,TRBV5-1,TGCGCCAGCAGCAGGGACAGCTCTTTCACAGATACGCAGTATTTT,CASSRDSSFTDTQYF
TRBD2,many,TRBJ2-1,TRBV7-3,TGTGCCAGCAGCTCTCCGGGACTAGCGGGAGTCGGTGAGCAGTTCTTC,CASSSPGLAGVGEQFF
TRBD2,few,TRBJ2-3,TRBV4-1,TGCGCCAGCAGCCAAGATATCCTAGCGGGAGTGACAGATACGCAGTATTTT,CASSQDILAGVTDTQYF
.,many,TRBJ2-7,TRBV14,TGTGCCAGCAGCCAAGCTCTAGGAGGATCCTACGAGCAGTACTTC,CASSQALGGSYEQYF
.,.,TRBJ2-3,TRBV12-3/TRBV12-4,TGTGACAGCAACAGGGCCACAGATACGCAGTATTTT,CDSNRATDTQYF